This T cell receptor beta chain was retrieved from a study of CXCR3-negative and CXCR3-positive naive CD8 T cells. Notes on the study in general: Naive cells with CXCR3 showed TRB CDR3s that were more hydrophobic than those in CXCR3-negative naive cells.

Per germline, CDR1 DFQATT and CDR2 SNEGSKA (reference sequence). There are 17 residues in the CDR3. Notes on this clonotype: Its antigen remains unidentified.

Libraries of TRB cDNA were made by 5' RACE and carried UMIs. TCRdb re-analyzed the 5' RACE reads; it lists each CDR3 protein once, without DNA. The ten most abundant clones cover almost 0.55% of a sample with about 89,000 distinct CDR3 sequences. V usage is TRBV20-1 and J usage is TRBJ2-7; checking the TCRdb D call of TRBD2 is not possible without DNA. Input material: naive CXCR3+ CD8+ T cells from blood. Sample subset: CD45RO-CCR7+CD27+CD95- naive CD8+ T cells expressing CXCR3 (TNR3+). The TCR sequence derives from a human donor in good health. Some clones in this sample may be carry-over from other donors' samples. The CDR3 sequence is CSARGAISGLYSYEQYF.